Following are 8 T cell receptor beta chains from one sample sequenced in a study of radiotherapy plus CTLA-4 blockade in lung cancer (dated by TCRdb to about 2018). The library was prepared using the immunoSEQ multiplex PCR assay. What TCRdb holds here is the immuneACCESS table cut down to in-frame rearrangements. Part of the clones is not present; checked against another copy, under half of the missing clones reflect an unresolved V gene, and the others are unexplained. The sample profile shows about 68,000 clones; 79% of them were found once. Approximately 9.3% of the sample is held by the ten biggest clonotypes. This specimen consisted of peripheral blood, obtained from a patient treated with radiotherapy plus ipilimumab. These TCRs come from a human donor with non-small cell lung cancer who had a complete response to radiotherapy plus ipilimumab.

This clone was seen only a few times. The CDR3, as DNA: TGTGCCAGTAGTACCCGGGACGCCTACGAGCAGTACTTC. Amino acid sequence: CASSTRDAYEQYF. The chain couples TRBV19 to TRBJ2-7; the D call may be TRBD1 or TRBD2 (5 bases each). CDR1 is LNHDA, CDR2 SQIVND, per germline (reference sequence). The CDR3 length is 13 residues. Trimming shortened V by 4 bases and J by 2 bases, and 9 bases separated the two germline ends.

V usage is TRBV28 and J usage is TRBJ1-1; TRBD1 matches at 7 bases. Germline loops: CDR1 MDHEN, CDR2 SYDVKM. The CDR3 has 11 residues. The J segment lost 10 bases and the V segment lost 6 bases, leaving 5 bases of the junction unmatched. The CDR3 reads CASRRDSRAFF. As DNA, the CDR3 is TGTGCCAGCAGGCGGGACAGTCGAGCTTTCTTT.

Remarks on this clone: Distinct nucleotide sequences in the sample also encode this CDR3. The chain links TRBV6-1 to TRBJ2-7; 9 nucleotides agree with TRBD1. The CDR3 runs 14 residues. Germline loops: CDR1 MNHNS, CDR2 SASEGT. The CDR3: CASSEPGQGYEQYV. Written as DNA, the CDR3 is TGTGCCAGCAGTGAACCGGGACAGGGCTACGAGCAGTACGTT.

The chain recombines TRBV5-6 with TRBJ2-6, with D uncertain. With 2 bases removed from V and 2 bases from J, the gap between germline ends came to 8 bases. CDR3 length: 15 amino acids. In germline, CDR1 is SGHDT, CDR2 YYEEEE. The CDR3 protein is CASSLEGTGANVLTF. CDR3 nucleotides: TGTGCCAGCAGCTTAGAAGGGACTGGGGCCAACGTCCTGACTTTC.

J is TRBJ2-6 and V is TRBV30; tentatively, D is TRBD2 (6 bases). The CDR3 runs 18 residues. V lost 0 bases, J lost 2 bases, and 17 bases lay in between. In germline, CDR1 is GTSNPN, CDR2 SVGIG (reference sequence). The CDR3 reads CAWSVKRGGRTGANVLTF. The DNA of the CDR3 is TGTGCCTGGAGTGTGAAAAGGGGAGGAAGAACTGGGGCCAACGTCCTGACTTTC.

The genes are TRBV15 and TRBJ1-2; a weak D match, TRBD1 (5 bases). CDR3 length: 13 amino acids. Trimming took 4 bases from V and 3 from J, leaving 9 bases between them. The germline CDR1 and CDR2 sequences are LNHNV and YYDKDF (reference sequence). The DNA for the CDR3 is TGTGCCACCAGCACGGGACGGGACTATGGCTACACCTTC. Amino acid sequence: CATSTGRDYGYTF.

The chain combines TRBV20-1 with TRBJ2-7; TRBD2 might be the D (6 bases). Germline lookup yields CDR1 DFQATT and CDR2 SNEGSKA (reference sequence). The CDR3 has 11 residues. Trimming took 3 bases from V and 5 from J, leaving 8 bases between them. The CDR3 region has the DNA TGCAGTGCTAGTGGCGGGAACGAGCAGTACGTC. Translating it yields CSASGGNEQYV.

The CDR3 sequence: CAIRPGQGADGANVLTF. CDR3 in DNA: TGTGCCATCAGGCCGGGACAGGGGGCGGATGGGGCCAACGTCCTGACTTTC. The genes are TRBV10-3 and TRBJ2-6, with 12 bases aligning to TRBD1. The CDR3 totals 17 residues. The V gene's germline CDR1 is ENHRY and CDR2 SYGVKD. V was pared by 6 bases and J by 3 bases, with 6 bases of the junction left unmatched.